These T cell receptor beta chains were read from a single sample in a study of cytomegalovirus exposure and HLA in healthy donors. Produced via immunoSEQ multiplex PCR; TCRdb's table is partial and in-frame only. Here the sample spans 95,000 to 150,000 clones, less than 90% being singletons. Material: PBMCs. The receptor source for this set is a man aged 50-60 years in good health and CMV-seronegative. CDR3s include the opening cysteine and the closing phenylalanine or tryptophan. Each record gives: J gene, clone size, V gene, D gene, CDR3 protein, CDR3 DNA. D genes are given only for firm matches. Expanded clones get a size class; other rows say once, few or many, or leave the size out.

J: TRBJ2-3
size: NA
V: TRBV15
D: NA
CDR3: CATSRDKGLAFKDTQYF
DNA: TGTGCCACCAGCAGAGATAAGGGTCTAGCATTCAAAGATACGCAGTATTTT

J: TRBJ1-5
size: few
V: TRBV28
D: NA
CDR3: CASSLRSHSNQPQHF
DNA: TGTGCCAGCAGTTTACGCAGTCATAGCAATCAGCCCCAGCATTTT

J: TRBJ1-1
size: NA
V: TRBV19
D: NA
CDR3: CASRLTTEAFF
DNA: TGTGCCAGTAGACTGACTACTGAAGCTTTCTTT

J: TRBJ2-7
size: few
V: TRBV7-2
D: TRBD1
CDR3: CASSNVRTGVYEQYF
DNA: TGTGCCAGCAGCAACGTAAGGACAGGGGTCTACGAGCAGTACTTC

J: TRBJ2-3
size: NA
V: TRBV5-1
D: TRBD2
CDR3: CASSPASGPGNTQYF
DNA: TGCGCCAGCAGCCCGGCTAGCGGGCCCGGGAATACGCAGTATTTT

J: TRBJ2-3
size: NA
V: TRBV30
D: TRBD2
CDR3: CAWRGLALGDTQYF
DNA: TGTGCCTGGAGGGGACTAGCGCTGGGAGATACGCAGTATTTT

J: TRBJ2-5
size: once
V: TRBV15
D: NA
CDR3: CATSRDPGGRETQYF
DNA: TGTGCCACCAGCAGAGATCCGGGGGGCCGAGAGACCCAGTACTTC

J: TRBJ2-1
size: few
V: TRBV4-2
D: NA
CDR3: CASSPDFNEQFF
DNA: TGTGCCAGCAGCCCGGACTTCAATGAGCAGTTCTTC

J: TRBJ1-1
size: NA
V: TRBV11-2
D: NA
CDR3: CASSLGSGMNTEAFF
DNA: TGTGCCAGCAGCTTAGGGTCGGGTATGAACACTGAAGCTTTCTTT

J: TRBJ2-7
size: NA
V: TRBV5-4
D: TRBD2
CDR3: CASSPGTSGGYEQYF
DNA: TGTGCCAGCAGCCCTGGGACTAGCGGGGGTTACGAGCAGTACTTC

J: TRBJ2-5
size: NA
V: TRBV5-1
D: NA
CDR3: CASSLTGPQETQYF
DNA: TGCGCCAGCAGCCTCACGGGTCCCCAAGAGACCCAGTACTTC

J: TRBJ2-1
size: NA
V: TRBV27
D: TRBD2
CDR3: CASSLSGKRTEQFF
DNA: TGTGCCAGCAGTTTAAGCGGGAAAAGAACTGAGCAGTTCTTC

J: TRBJ2-2
size: NA
V: TRBV11-2
D: NA
CDR3: CASSLDLNTGELFF
DNA: TGTGCCAGCAGCTTAGATCTAAACACCGGGGAGCTGTTTTTT

J: TRBJ2-7
size: NA
V: TRBV4-1
D: NA
CDR3: CASSQVSGDPYEQYF
DNA: TGCGCCAGCAGCCAAGTATCAGGGGACCCCTACGAGCAGTACTTC

J: TRBJ2-5
size: NA
V: TRBV11-1
D: NA
CDR3: CASSPDGVLRTQYF
DNA: TGTGCCAGCAGCCCCGACGGAGTACTAAGGACCCAGTACTTC

J: TRBJ1-3
size: NA
V: TRBV4-1
D: NA
CDR3: CASSQILSQGRRAGDTIYF
DNA: TGCGCCAGCAGCCAAATTCTCTCTCAGGGGCGGCGGGCTGGAGACACCATATATTTT

J: TRBJ1-6
size: NA
V: TRBV6-5
D: TRBD1
CDR3: CASSLDRGIYSPLHF
DNA: TGTGCCAGCAGTCTCGACAGGGGCATTTATTCACCCCTCCACTTT

J: TRBJ2-3
size: NA
V: TRBV6-1
D: TRBD2
CDR3: CASSEGSGGGASDTQYF
DNA: TGTGCCAGCAGTGAAGGGTCCGGCGGGGGGGCCTCAGATACGCAGTATTTT

J: TRBJ2-5
size: NA
V: TRBV6-6
D: TRBD1
CDR3: CASRSRDRSQETQYF
DNA: TGTGCCAGCAGAAGCCGGGACAGATCCCAAGAGACCCAGTACTTC

J: TRBJ1-5
size: NA
V: TRBV7-2
D: NA
CDR3: CASSPKGVHQPQHF
DNA: TGTGCCAGCAGCCCCAAGGGGGTCCATCAGCCCCAGCATTTT

J: TRBJ2-3
size: NA
V: TRBV7-2
D: NA
CDR3: CASSLQSIPTDTQYF
DNA: TGTGCCAGCAGCTTACAATCCATTCCCACAGATACGCAGTATTTT

J: TRBJ1-5
size: NA
V: TRBV15
D: NA
CDR3: CATSREWGGSNQPQHF
DNA: TGTGCCACCAGCAGAGAGTGGGGAGGGAGCAATCAGCCCCAGCATTTT

J: TRBJ2-5
size: NA
V: TRBV27
D: TRBD1
CDR3: CATRQGGIQETQYF
DNA: TGTGCCACGAGACAGGGTGGGATCCAAGAGACCCAGTACTTC

J: TRBJ2-1
size: NA
V: TRBV9
D: NA
CDR3: CASSSTSGTSGEQFF
DNA: TGTGCCAGCAGCTCGACTTCCGGGACATCGGGTGAGCAGTTCTTC

J: TRBJ1-1
size: NA
V: TRBV7-2
D: NA
CDR3: CASSLARGSTEAFF
DNA: TGTGCCAGCAGCTTAGCGAGGGGGAGCACTGAAGCTTTCTTT

J: TRBJ1-1
size: NA
V: TRBV28
D: NA
CDR3: CASSTQFTGNAFF
DNA: TGTGCCAGCAGTACCCAATTCACGGGTAATGCTTTCTTT

J: TRBJ1-1
size: NA
V: TRBV29-1
D: TRBD1
CDR3: CSVERGQGLNTEAFF
DNA: TGCAGCGTTGAAAGGGGGCAAGGGTTGAACACTGAAGCTTTCTTT

J: TRBJ1-1
size: NA
V: TRBV19
D: NA
CDR3: CASSLQGYSGAFF
DNA: TGTGCCAGTAGCTTGCAGGGTTACTCTGGGGCTTTCTTT